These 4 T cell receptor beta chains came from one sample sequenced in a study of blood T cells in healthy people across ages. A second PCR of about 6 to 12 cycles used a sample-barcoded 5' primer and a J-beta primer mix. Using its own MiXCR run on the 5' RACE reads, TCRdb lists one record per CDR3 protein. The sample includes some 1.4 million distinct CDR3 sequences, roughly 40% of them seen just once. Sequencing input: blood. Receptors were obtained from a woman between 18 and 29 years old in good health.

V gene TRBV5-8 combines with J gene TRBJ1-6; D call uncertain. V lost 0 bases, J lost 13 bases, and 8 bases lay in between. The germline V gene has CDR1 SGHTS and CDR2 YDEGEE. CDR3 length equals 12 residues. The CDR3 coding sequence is TGTGCCAGCAGCTTGGTTCTTCCCCCCCTCCACTTT. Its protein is CASSLVLPPLHF.

CDR3 coding DNA: TGTGCCAGCAGTTACGTTGGGTTCGGGGAGCAGTTCTTC. It yields the protein CASSYVGFGEQFF. The chain recombines TRBV6-5 with TRBJ2-1; D unresolved. The CDR3 spans 13 residues. V lost 2 bases to trimming and J lost 10 bases, with 12 bases between them. From germline, CDR1 is MNHEY and CDR2 SVGAGI.

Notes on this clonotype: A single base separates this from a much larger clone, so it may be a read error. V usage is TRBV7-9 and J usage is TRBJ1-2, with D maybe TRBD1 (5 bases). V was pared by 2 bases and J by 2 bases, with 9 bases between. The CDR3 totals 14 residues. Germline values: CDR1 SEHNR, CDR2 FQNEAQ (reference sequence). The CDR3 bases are TGTGCCAGCAGCTTAACCTCAGGGAACTATGGCTACACCTTC. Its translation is CASSLTSGNYGYTF.

Written as DNA, the CDR3 is TGCGCCAGCAGCGCGGACGGGTTCCCATACGAGCAGTACTTC. Its translation is CASSADGFPYEQYF. The chain is built from TRBV5-1 and TRBJ2-4; unclear D gene. The J call may be in error: the DNA end matches TRBJ2-7 better. This CDR3 is built from 14 residues. The germline gives CDR1 SGHRS, CDR2 YFSETQ.